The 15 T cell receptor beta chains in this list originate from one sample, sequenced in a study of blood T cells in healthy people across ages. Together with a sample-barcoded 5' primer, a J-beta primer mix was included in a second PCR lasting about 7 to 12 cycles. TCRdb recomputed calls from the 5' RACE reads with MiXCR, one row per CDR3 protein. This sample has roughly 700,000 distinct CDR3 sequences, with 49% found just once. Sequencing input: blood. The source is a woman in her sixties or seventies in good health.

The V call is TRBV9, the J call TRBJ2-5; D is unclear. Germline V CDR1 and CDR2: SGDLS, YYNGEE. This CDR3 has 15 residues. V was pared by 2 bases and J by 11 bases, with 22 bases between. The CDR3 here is CASSVADRLPNEQYF. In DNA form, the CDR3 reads TGTGCCAGCAGCGTTGCGGATAGACTTCCCAATGAGCAGTACTTC.

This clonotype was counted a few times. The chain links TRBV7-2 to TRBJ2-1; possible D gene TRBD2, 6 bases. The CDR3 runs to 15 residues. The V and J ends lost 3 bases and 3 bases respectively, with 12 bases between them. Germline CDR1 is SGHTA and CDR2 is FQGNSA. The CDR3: CASSFGGNLYNEQFF. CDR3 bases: TGTGCCAGCAGCTTTGGCGGGAATCTCTACAATGAGCAGTTCTTC.

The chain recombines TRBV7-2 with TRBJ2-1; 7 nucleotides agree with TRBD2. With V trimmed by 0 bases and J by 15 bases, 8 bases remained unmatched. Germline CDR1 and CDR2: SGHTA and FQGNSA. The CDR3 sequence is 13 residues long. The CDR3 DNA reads TGTGCCAGCAGCTTAGCTGGCGGGAGCTTTTGGTTCTTC. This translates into CASSLAGGSFWFF. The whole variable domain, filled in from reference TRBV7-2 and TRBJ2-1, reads GAGVSQSPSNKVTEKGKDVELRCDPISGHTALYWYRQSLGQGLEFLIYFQGNSAPDKSGLPSDRFSAERTGGSVSTLTIQRTQQEDSAVYLCASSLAGGSFWFFGPGTRLTVL.

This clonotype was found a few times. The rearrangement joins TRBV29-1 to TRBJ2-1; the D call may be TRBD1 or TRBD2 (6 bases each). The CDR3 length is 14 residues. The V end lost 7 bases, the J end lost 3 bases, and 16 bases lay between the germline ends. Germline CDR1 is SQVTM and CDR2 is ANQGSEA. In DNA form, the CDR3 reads TGCAGCGCCCCCATAGGGGGAGGCTACAATGAGCAGTTCTTC. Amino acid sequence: CSAPIGGGYNEQFF.

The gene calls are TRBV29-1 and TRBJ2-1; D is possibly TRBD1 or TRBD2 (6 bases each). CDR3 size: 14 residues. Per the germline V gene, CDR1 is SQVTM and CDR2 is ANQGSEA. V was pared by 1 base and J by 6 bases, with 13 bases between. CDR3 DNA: TGCAGCGTTGAAGGGACCGGGGGCTTCAATGAGCAGTTCTTC. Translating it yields CSVEGTGGFNEQFF.

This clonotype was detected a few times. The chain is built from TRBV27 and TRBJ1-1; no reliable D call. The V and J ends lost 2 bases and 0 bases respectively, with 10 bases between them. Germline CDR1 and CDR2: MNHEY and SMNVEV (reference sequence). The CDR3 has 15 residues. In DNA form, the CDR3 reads TGTGCCAGCAGTTTACGTCCAGGTATGAACACTGAAGCTTTCTTT. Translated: CASSLRPGMNTEAFF.

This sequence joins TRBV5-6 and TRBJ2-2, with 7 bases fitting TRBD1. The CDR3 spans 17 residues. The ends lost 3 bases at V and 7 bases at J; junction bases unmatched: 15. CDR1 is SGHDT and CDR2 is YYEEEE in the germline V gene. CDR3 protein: CASSSTGAFGRGGELFF. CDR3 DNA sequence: TGTGCCAGCAGCTCAACAGGGGCCTTCGGACGGGGCGGGGAGCTGTTTTTT.

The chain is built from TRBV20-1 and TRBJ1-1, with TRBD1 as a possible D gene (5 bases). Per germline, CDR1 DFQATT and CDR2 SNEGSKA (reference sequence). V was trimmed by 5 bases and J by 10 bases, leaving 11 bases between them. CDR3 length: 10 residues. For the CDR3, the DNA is TGCAGTGCTCGGGGCCGAGGAGCTTTCTTT. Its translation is CSARGRGAFF.

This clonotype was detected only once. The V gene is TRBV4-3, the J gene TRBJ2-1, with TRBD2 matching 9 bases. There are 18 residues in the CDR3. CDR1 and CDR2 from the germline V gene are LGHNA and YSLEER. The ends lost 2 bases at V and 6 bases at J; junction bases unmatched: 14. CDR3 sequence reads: CASSQRRWGLAVRNEQFF. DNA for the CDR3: TGCGCCAGCAGCCAAAGGAGGTGGGGACTAGCAGTCCGCAATGAGCAGTTCTTC.

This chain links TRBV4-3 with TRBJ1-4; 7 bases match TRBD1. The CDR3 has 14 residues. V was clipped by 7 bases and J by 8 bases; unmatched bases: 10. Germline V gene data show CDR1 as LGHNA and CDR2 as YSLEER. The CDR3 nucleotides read TGCGCCAGCAAACACCAGGGGGTTGGAGAAAAACTGTTTTTT. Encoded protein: CASKHQGVGEKLFF.

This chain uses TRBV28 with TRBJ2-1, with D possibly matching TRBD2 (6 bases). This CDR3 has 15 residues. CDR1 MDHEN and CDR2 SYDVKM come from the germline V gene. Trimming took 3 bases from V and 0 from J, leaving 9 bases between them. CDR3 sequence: CASSLELASYNEQFF. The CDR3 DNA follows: TGTGCCAGCAGTTTGGAACTAGCCTCCTACAATGAGCAGTTCTTC.

The CDR3 spells CASSPYGDRGNQPQHF. The CDR3 DNA follows: TGTGCCAGCAGTCCGTATGGGGACAGGGGCAATCAGCCCCAGCATTTT. The rearrangement joins TRBV27 to TRBJ1-5; TRBD1 agrees at 9 bases. Looked up from germline, CDR1 is MNHEY and CDR2 is SMNVEV (reference sequence). V trimming: 5 bases; J trimming: 2 bases; junction bases outside the gene matches: 7. The CDR3 length is 16 residues.

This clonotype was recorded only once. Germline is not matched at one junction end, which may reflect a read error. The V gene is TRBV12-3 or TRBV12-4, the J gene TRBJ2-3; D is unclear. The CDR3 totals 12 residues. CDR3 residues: CASGPFTDAQYF. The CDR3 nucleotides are TGTGCCAGCGGTCCGTTCACAGATGCGCAGTATTTT.

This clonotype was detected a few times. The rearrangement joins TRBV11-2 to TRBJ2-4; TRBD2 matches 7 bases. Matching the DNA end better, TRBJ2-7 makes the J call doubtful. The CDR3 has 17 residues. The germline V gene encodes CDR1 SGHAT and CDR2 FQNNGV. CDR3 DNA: TGTGCCAGCAGCTTAGAATCTGCCGGGGGGACCACCTACGAGCAGTACTTC. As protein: CASSLESAGGTTYEQYF.

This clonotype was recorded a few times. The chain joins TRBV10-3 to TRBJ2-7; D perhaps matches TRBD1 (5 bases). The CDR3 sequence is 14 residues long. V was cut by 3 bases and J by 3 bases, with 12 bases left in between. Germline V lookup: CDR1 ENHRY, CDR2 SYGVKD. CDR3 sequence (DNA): TGTGCCATCAGTGACTCAGGACAAGACTACGAGCAGTACTTC. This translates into CAISDSGQDYEQYF.